One and the same sample provided the 28 T cell receptor beta chains below, sequenced in a study of human T cells and chemical hapten exposure. In TCRdb, the RACE reads were re-called with MiXCR into one record per CDR3 protein. The table includes under 120,000 distinct CDR3 sequences, 9.5% to 12% detected once. Time point: patch test 1, 2 weeks after DPC sensitization. Sample treatment: therapeutic diphenylcyclopropenone sensitization with weekly scalp DPC. The material was whole blood, obtained in connection with sensitization to the hapten diphenylcyclopropenone (DPC). These TCRs come from a woman aged 40 to 55 with alopecia areata. Some clones in this sample may be carry-over from other donors' samples.

This clonotype turned up a few times. V and J are TRBV3-1 and TRBJ2-7; 9 positions agree with TRBD1. J was trimmed by 6 bases and V by 4 bases; bases with no gene match: 10. The germline gives CDR1 LGHDT, CDR2 YNNKEL (reference sequence). This CDR3 contains 15 residues. CDR3 sequence (DNA): TGTGCCAGCAGCCGACCTGGGACAGGGTTTCCCGAGCAGTACTTC. This gives the protein CASSRPGTGFPEQYF.

There are a few counts of this clonotype. This chain's CDR3 is CASSPSTGSNTEAFF. The DNA of the CDR3 is TGTGCCAGCAGTCCATCAACAGGGTCGAACACTGAAGCTTTCTTT. J is TRBJ1-1 and V is TRBV6-1; tentatively, D is TRBD1 (6 bases). V was clipped by 5 bases and J by 1 base, with 14 bases between them. The CDR3 is made up of 15 amino acids. Per the germline V gene, CDR1 is MNHNS and CDR2 is SASEGT.

This chain joins TRBV14 and TRBJ2-1, with 10 bases lining up with TRBD2. The CDR3 runs 17 residues. Unmatched junction bases numbered 10, after V lost 0 bases and J lost 8 bases. Germline CDR1 is SGHDN and CDR2 is FVKESK. For the CDR3, the DNA is TGTGCCAGCAGCCAAGATCGTAGGCTAGCGGGAGTGGATGAGCAGTTCTTC. It yields the protein CASSQDRRLAGVDEQFF.

The V gene is TRBV7-2, the J gene TRBJ2-6; TRBD1 matches at 8 bases. CDR1 is SGHTA, CDR2 FQGNSA, per germline. The CDR3 is 15 amino acids. V trimming: 6 bases; J trimming: 2 bases; junction bases outside the gene matches: 3. The CDR3 is CASRPQGAGANVLTF. The CDR3 DNA sequence: TGTGCCAGCAGGCCACAGGGGGCTGGGGCCAACGTCCTGACTTTC. The entire variable domain, with the rest obtained from reference TRBV7-2 and TRBJ2-6, is as follows: GAGVSQSPSNKVTEKGKDVELRCDPISGHTALYWYRQSLGQGLEFLIYFQGNSAPDKSGLPSDRFSAERTGGSVSTLTIQRTQQEDSAVYLCASRPQGAGANVLTFGAGSRLTVL.

Ten or more counts support this clonotype. This chain uses TRBV12-5 with TRBJ2-2; 8 bases fit TRBD1. This CDR3 contains 16 residues. Germline CDR1 is LGHNT and CDR2 is FRNRAP. Trimming cost V 6 bases and J 1 base; bases outside gene matches: 7. This CDR3 is CASGMTGAGNTGELFF. The CDR3 nucleotides are TGTGCTAGTGGGATGACAGGGGCCGGGAACACCGGGGAGCTGTTTTTT.

This clonotype was observed many times. The J gene is TRBJ2-1, the V gene TRBV12-3 or TRBV12-4, with D possibly called TRBD1 or TRBD2 (6 bases each). The CDR3 length is 14 residues. V was shortened by 5 bases and J by 9 bases, with 17 bases between the two germline ends. The CDR3 coding sequence is TGTGCCAGCAGTGGAGGGGGGCCTCTGGTTGAGCAGTTCTTC. It yields the protein CASSGGGPLVEQFF.

This clonotype was found a few times. The chain links TRBV5-4 to TRBJ2-2; D gene uncertain. The CDR3 consists of 14 residues. Looked up from germline, CDR1 is SGHNT and CDR2 is YYREEE (reference sequence). V was trimmed by 3 bases and J by 0 bases, leaving 6 bases between them. CDR3 residues: CASSSEPNTGELFF. DNA of the CDR3: TGTGCCAGCAGCTCCGAACCGAACACCGGGGAGCTGTTTTTT.

A few counts support this clonotype. V and J are TRBV18 and TRBJ1-3; no clear D gene. CDR1 KGHSH and CDR2 LQKENI come from the germline V gene. V lost 6 bases and J lost 0, with 12 bases in between. CDR3 length: 15 residues. The DNA for the CDR3 is TGTGCCAGCTCTCAGGCTAAGACCTCTGGAAACACCATATATTTT. This encodes CASSQAKTSGNTIYF.

The chain uses TRBV7-2 and TRBJ2-1; 10 bases agree with TRBD2. Germline V CDR1 and CDR2: SGHTA, FQGNSA. This CDR3 comprises 15 residues. V lost 5 bases and J lost 8; bases outside the gene matches: 9. The CDR3 sequence: CASSPLAGDPHEQFF. Written as DNA, the CDR3 is TGTGCCAGCAGCCCCCTAGCGGGAGATCCCCATGAGCAGTTCTTC.

V and J are TRBV12-5 and TRBJ2-3, with TRBD1 identical over 7 bases. Germline V gene data show CDR1 as LGHNT and CDR2 as FRNRAP. The CDR3 has 12 residues. After removal of 4 bases from V and 6 bases from J, the junction contained 1 base not matched to a gene. CDR3 coding DNA: TGTGCTAGTGGTTCCAGGGGGGATACGCAGTATTTT. It encodes CASGSRGDTQYF.

This clonotype came up many times. V usage is TRBV3-1 and J usage is TRBJ2-1; D gene uncertain. The V and J ends lost 4 bases and 9 bases respectively, with 13 bases between them. CDR3 length equals 13 residues. CDR1 is LGHDT and CDR2 is YNNKEL in the germline V gene (reference sequence). The CDR3 DNA follows: TGTGCCAGCAGCCCCTCAGACCATCCTGAGCAGTTCTTC. Translated: CASSPSDHPEQFF.

This clonotype was counted a few times. The chain uses TRBV11-2 and TRBJ1-1, with D perhaps TRBD1 (5 bases). Trimming took 3 bases from V and 7 from J, leaving 9 bases between them. This CDR3 contains 12 residues. Germline assignment: CDR1 SGHAT and CDR2 FQNNGV. CDR3 loop: CASSLKGVEAFF. The CDR3 DNA follows: TGTGCCAGCAGCTTGAAAGGGGTTGAAGCTTTCTTT.

The rearrangement uses TRBV10-3 and TRBJ1-1; weak D call: TRBD1 (5 bases). CDR3 length: 16 residues. CDR1 is ENHRY, CDR2 SYGVKD, per germline. V was cut by 8 bases and J by 5 bases, with 24 bases left in between. Here the CDR3 DNA reads TGTGCCATCCTAGCCGGCCCGATAGGCGGGGGGACTGAAGCTTTCTTT. This sequence encodes CAILAGPIGGGTEAFF.

This clonotype was recorded at least ten times. The rearrangement links TRBV27 to TRBJ2-7, with TRBD1 matching 8 bases. V lost 8 bases, J lost 8 bases, and 11 bases stayed unmatched. Germline V gene lookup returns CDR1 MNHEY and CDR2 SMNVEV (reference sequence). The CDR3 sequence is 13 residues long. CDR3 protein: CASPSPDRDKQYF. CDR3 coding DNA: TGTGCCAGCCCTTCCCCGGACAGGGACAAGCAGTACTTC.

This clonotype was seen many times. J is TRBJ2-7 and V is TRBV28; D unresolved. CDR1 is MDHEN, CDR2 SYDVKM, per germline. This CDR3 has 13 amino acids. Trimming pared 6 bases from V and 3 bases from J, leaving 12 bases between. The CDR3 protein is CASSRIMIYEQYF. DNA for the CDR3: TGTGCCAGCAGCCGAATCATGATCTACGAGCAGTACTTC.

In this sample, this clonotype turned up a few times. The genes are TRBV11-2 and TRBJ2-1; 13 nucleotides line up with TRBD2. The CDR3 length is 19 residues. The trim removed 5 bases at V and 0 bases at J, leaving 10 bases unmatched. Germline CDR1 SGHAT, CDR2 FQNNGV. The CDR3 DNA reads TGTGCCAGCAGCCATCCGGGACTAGCGGGGCCGAGCTCCTACAATGAGCAGTTCTTC. This codes for CASSHPGLAGPSSYNEQFF.

This clonotype was found a few times. The gene calls are TRBV27 and TRBJ1-1; possibly TRBD1 for D (6 bases). The CDR3 contains 15 residues. Trimming left V 5 bases short and J 4 bases short, with 17 bases between. The germline gives CDR1 MNHEY, CDR2 SMNVEV (reference sequence). The CDR3 protein is CASSPRNFRGTEAFF. The DNA for the CDR3 is TGTGCCAGCAGTCCCCGAAACTTCAGGGGCACTGAAGCTTTCTTT.

The chain has TRBV2 and TRBJ2-3; tentative D call: TRBD2 (6 bases). CDR1 and CDR2 from the germline V gene are SNHLY and FYNNEI. The CDR3 covers 16 residues. Deletions cut 3 bases from V and 1 base from J, with 14 bases between. CDR3 in DNA: TGTGCCAGCAGTGATTGGTTGGGACTCCGCACAGATACGCAGTATTTT. Translating gives CASSDWLGLRTDTQYF.

As concerns this clonotype: A much larger clone lies a single base off, so this may be a read error. V usage is TRBV24-1 and J usage is TRBJ1-5, with no clear D. This CDR3 has 14 amino acids. The germline gives CDR1 KGHDR, CDR2 SFDVKD. The CDR3 coding sequence is TGTGCCACCCGACCGACGACCATAAATCGGCCCCAGCATTTT. Protein sequence: CATRPTTINRPQHF.

The sample holds many counts of this clonotype. The CDR3 DNA reads TGTGCCATCAGTGAGTCGGCAGGCCAAGAGACCCAGTACTTC. Protein: CAISESAGQETQYF. J is TRBJ2-5 and V is TRBV10-3; D is ambiguous. The germline gives CDR1 ENHRY, CDR2 SYGVKD. This CDR3 comprises 14 residues. Trimming took off 0 bases at V and 1 base at J, with 6 bases between the two ends.

This clonotype came up a few times. The J gene is TRBJ1-1, the V gene TRBV7-2, with TRBD1 identical over 10 bases. The ends lost 3 bases at V and 4 bases at J; junction bases unmatched: 5. The CDR3 contains 15 residues. Germline assignment: CDR1 SGHTA and CDR2 FQGNSA. The CDR3 coding sequence is TGTGCCAGCAGCTTCTCGGACAGGGGGGGCACTGAAGCTTTCTTT. This translates into CASSFSDRGGTEAFF. Drawing the rest from reference TRBV7-2 and TRBJ1-1, the complete variable domain is GAGVSQSPSNKVTEKGKDVELRCDPISGHTALYWYRQSLGQGLEFLIYFQGNSAPDKSGLPSDRFSAERTGGSVSTLTIQRTQQEDSAVYLCASSFSDRGGTEAFFGQGTRLTVV.

V gene TRBV6-2 or TRBV6-3 combines with J gene TRBJ2-3, with 9 bases fitting TRBD2. The germline V gene encodes CDR1 MNHEY and CDR2 SVGEGT. The CDR3 is made up of 17 amino acids. Trimming cost V 7 bases and J 0 bases; bases outside gene matches: 11. The CDR3 is CASKGGSGGVSTDTQYF. In DNA form, the CDR3 reads TGTGCCAGCAAGGGTGGTAGCGGGGGTGTGAGCACAGATACGCAGTATTTT.

The table lists this clonotype with a few counts. The chain links TRBV3-1 to TRBJ2-2, with D possibly being TRBD1 (5 bases). Germline loops: CDR1 LGHDT, CDR2 YNNKEL (reference sequence). Deletions cut 8 bases from V and 5 bases from J, with 12 bases between. The CDR3 has 13 residues. Here the CDR3 reads CASRNRGTGELFF. The CDR3 DNA is TGTGCCAGCCGTAATAGGGGAACCGGGGAGCTGTTTTTT.

This clonotype was detected once. The V call is TRBV28, the J call TRBJ2-3, with 9 positions matching TRBD2. This CDR3 is built from 15 residues. V dropped 5 bases and J dropped 4; count of bases not matched to a gene: 7. Per germline, CDR1 MDHEN and CDR2 SYDVKM. CDR3 in amino acids: CASSLAGNLPDTQYF. The DNA for the CDR3 is TGTGCCAGCAGTCTAGCGGGAAATTTGCCAGATACGCAGTATTTT. Full variable domain (remainder filled in from reference TRBV28 and TRBJ2-3): DVKVTQSSRYLVKRTGEKVFLECVQDMDHENMFWYRQDPGLGLRLIYFSYDVKMKEKGDIPEGYSVSREKKERFSLILESASTNQTSMYLCASSLAGNLPDTQYFGPGTRLTVL.

This clonotype was seen ten or more times. This sequence joins TRBV25-1 and TRBJ2-3; 7 bases match TRBD1. V lost 4 bases, J lost 9 bases, and 13 bases stayed unmatched. Germline lookup yields CDR1 MGHDK and CDR2 SYGVNS. CDR3 size: 15 residues. For the CDR3, the DNA is TGTGCCAGCAGTGGGACAGGTAGCCCCCTAGTCACGCAGTATTTT. It encodes CASSGTGSPLVTQYF.

This clonotype has only a few counts. The J gene is TRBJ2-7, the V gene TRBV7-2, with D unresolved. V dropped 5 bases and J dropped 0 bases, with 8 bases sitting between them. This CDR3 contains 13 residues. Germline V CDR1 and CDR2: SGHTA, FQGNSA. The CDR3 here is CASSPSSSYEQYF. The CDR3 DNA reads as TGTGCCAGCAGCCCGTCGAGCTCCTACGAGCAGTACTTC. The full variable domain, completed using reference TRBV7-2 and TRBJ2-7, is GAGVSQSPSNKVTEKGKDVELRCDPISGHTALYWYRQSLGQGLEFLIYFQGNSAPDKSGLPSDRFSAERTGGSVSTLTIQRTQQEDSAVYLCASSPSSSYEQYFGPGTRLTVT.

The V and J genes are TRBV18 and TRBJ2-7, with 11 bases matching TRBD2. CDR3 size: 19 residues. V dropped 3 bases and J dropped 4; count of bases not matched to a gene: 17. The V gene's germline CDR1 is KGHSH and CDR2 LQKENI. The DNA for the CDR3 is TGTGCCAGCTCACCTGCACAGGGACAGTCTAGCGGGAGGAGGTACGAGCAGTACTTC. It codes for CASSPAQGQSSGRRYEQYF.

Only a few counts were recorded for this clonotype. The J gene is TRBJ1-1, the V gene TRBV7-9, with a tentative D call TRBD1 (5 bases). Germline lookup yields CDR1 SEHNR and CDR2 FQNEAQ (reference sequence). CDR3 length: 14 amino acids. Trimming stripped 2 bases from V and 6 bases from J, with 13 bases between. CDR3: CASSLLQGPAEAFF. The CDR3 DNA follows: TGTGCCAGCAGCTTATTGCAGGGTCCCGCTGAAGCTTTCTTT. The whole variable domain, filled in from reference TRBV7-9 and TRBJ1-1, reads DTGVSQNPRHKITKRGQNVTFRCDPISEHNRLYWYRQTLGQGPEFLTYFQNEAQLEKSRLLSDRFSAERPKGSFSTLEIQRTEQGDSAMYLCASSLLQGPAEAFFGQGTRLTVV.